This TCR beta chain emerged from a study of T-cell reconstitution after alpha-beta-depleted transplantation in children. Ten or more counts support this clonotype. Molecular barcoding with unique molecular identifiers was used for the TCRbeta library. TCRdb analysed the PCR reads with MiXCR anew, one entry per CDR3 protein. The sample lists approximately 210,000 distinct CDR3 sequences, roughly 15% occurring once. Sample: PBMCs from the stem cell graft donor, taken from the stem cell graft. The sequence was obtained from a human donor who donated a stem cell graft to a child with acute lymphoblastic leukemia.

CDR3 sequence (DNA): TGTGCCAGCAGGTCCCTAGCGGGAGGATCCTACAATGAGCAGTTCTTC. The encoded protein is CASRSLAGGSYNEQFF. The chain couples TRBV12-3 or TRBV12-4 to TRBJ2-1; 11 nucleotides match TRBD2. J was trimmed by 1 base and V by 6 bases; bases with no gene match: 5. CDR3 length equals 16 residues.